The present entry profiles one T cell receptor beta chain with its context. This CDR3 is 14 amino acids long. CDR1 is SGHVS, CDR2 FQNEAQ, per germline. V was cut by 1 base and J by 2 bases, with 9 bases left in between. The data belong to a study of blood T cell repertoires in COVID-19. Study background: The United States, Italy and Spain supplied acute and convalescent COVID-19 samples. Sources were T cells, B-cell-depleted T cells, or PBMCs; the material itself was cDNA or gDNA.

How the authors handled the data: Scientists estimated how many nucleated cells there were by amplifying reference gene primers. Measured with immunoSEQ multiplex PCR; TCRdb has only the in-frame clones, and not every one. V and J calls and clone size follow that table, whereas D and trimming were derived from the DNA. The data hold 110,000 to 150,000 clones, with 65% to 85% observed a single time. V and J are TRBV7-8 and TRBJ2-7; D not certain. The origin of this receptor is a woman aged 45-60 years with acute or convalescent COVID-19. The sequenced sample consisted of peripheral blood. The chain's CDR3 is CASSLDPGPYEQYF. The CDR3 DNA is TGTGCCAGCAGCTTAGACCCAGGCCCCTACGAGCAGTACTTC.